This T cell receptor beta chain was identified in a study of Ad26.COV2.S vaccination and SARS-CoV-2 variants. Study-level information: Ad26.COV2.S was injected intramuscularly once or twice, 56 days apart. Study findings and constraints: Using TCR breadth and depth analyses may have led to underestimated total T cell responses. Measurement of non-spike TCR breadth gave similar results in vaccine and placebo recipients.

Treatment here: 19 received Ad26.COV2.S at low or high dose, single or two shots; several received placebo; per-sample allocation not given. Specimens were obtained on day 63 following the first vaccine or placebo injection. SARS-CoV-2 spike from the Wuhan strain was encoded by the vaccine, an Ad26 vector. Sequencing used immunoSEQ multiplex PCR; TCRdb keeps in-frame clones, though not all of them. The profile shows about 400,000 clones, about 89% of them singletons. From germline, CDR1 is SGHAT and CDR2 FQNNGV. Trimming left V 6 bases short and J 8 bases short, with 10 bases between. This CDR3 comprises 12 residues. Worth noting for this clone: Its antigen remains unknown.

This sample comprised peripheral blood, obtained in a trial of Ad26.COV2.S vaccine versus placebo. The clonotype comes from a person aged 18-65 years who received the Ad26.COV2.S COVID-19 vaccine or a placebo. This rearrangement joins TRBV11-2 to TRBJ1-4; D unclear. The CDR3 DNA reads as TGTGCCAGCAGTGGACCTCGGGAAAAACTGTTTTTT. It is translated as CASSGPREKLFF.